The rows below give T cell receptor beta chains drawn from one sample of a study of T cells in Graves' hyperthyroidism and ophthalmopathy. TCRdb reprocessed the multiplex PCR reads via MiXCR and lists one record per CDR3 protein. The sample consists of about 400,000 distinct CDR3 sequences, approximately 16% of them appearing once. Sequencing used blood. The receptors come from a woman in her fifties or sixties with Graves' ophthalmopathy. CDR3s include the opening cysteine and the closing phenylalanine or tryptophan. Each record gives: CDR3 length, J gene, V gene, CDR3 protein.

16	TRBJ2-3	TRBV6-2/TRBV6-3	CASSPRTGDYMDTQYF
16	TRBJ2-3	TRBV5-1	CASSLEGRPGVDTQYF
16	TRBJ2-3	TRBV15	CATSRELAGWGDTQYF
16	TRBJ2-2	TRBV11-1	CASSLKAPGTAGELFF
15	TRBJ2-5	TRBV20-1	CSASVGGGGGKTQYF
12	TRBJ2-1	TRBV5-6	CASSLGGGPGFF
13	TRBJ2-1	TRBV7-9	CASSARRQEVPFF
17	TRBJ2-7	TRBV6-5	CASSYAGTSGRVDEQYF
15	TRBJ2-1	TRBV7-6	CASSSSSGVYNEQFF
16	TRBJ2-4	TRBV4-1	CASSQGTSRGKNIQYF
18	TRBJ2-1	TRBV24-1	CATSDPPGLGGSYNEQFF
13	TRBJ2-3	TRBV25-1	CASSDLVTDTQYF
13	TRBJ2-7	TRBV29-1	CSVAHRGDTEQYF
14	TRBJ1-1	TRBV3-1	CASSQGRVNTEAFF
13	TRBJ1-5	TRBV27	CASSQGYNQPQHF
17	TRBJ1-1	TRBV29-1	CSGSGVGKPRPNTEAFF
19	TRBJ2-5	TRBV11-2	CASRKRRLAGGSPGETQYF
14	TRBJ2-1	TRBV6-5	CASSYSVGAREQFF
15	TRBJ2-3	TRBV11-1	CASSMGGEETDTQYF
16	TRBJ2-1	TRBV11-2	CASSVLAASSYNEQFF
12	TRBJ1-1	TRBV9	CASSVEGGEAFF
14	TRBJ1-1	TRBV12-3/TRBV12-4	CASSMTGIRTEAFF
14	TRBJ2-2	TRBV30	CAWRRGGRPGELFF
15	TRBJ1-2	TRBV6-5	CASSWSRGLGYGYTF
17	TRBJ2-7	TRBV11-2	CASSPGPGDWFSYEQYF
15	TRBJ2-1	TRBV20-1	CSAYDVAGPYNEQFF
14	TRBJ2-7	TRBV7-6	CASSIGTSGYEQYF
14	TRBJ2-5	TRBV7-2	CASSYGAYQETQYF
14	TRBJ2-1	TRBV20-1	CSARTSLGYNEQFF
13	TRBJ2-1	TRBV29-1	CSGGGTSYNEQFF
16	TRBJ1-5	TRBV12-3/TRBV12-4	CASTAGTGGGNQPQHF
15	TRBJ2-7	TRBV24-1	CATSDPGTSGYEQYF
14	TRBJ2-7	TRBV5-1	CASSYGTGGSEQYF
14	TRBJ2-2	TRBV7-3	CASSPSRVTGELFF
15	TRBJ2-3	TRBV3-1	CASSPGGGSTDTQYF
14	TRBJ1-1	TRBV5-1	CASSRTGANTEAFF
15	TRBJ2-2	TRBV5-1	CASSLATPNTGELFF
14	TRBJ2-5	TRBV28	CASSKAGMEETQYF
12	TRBJ1-2	TRBV5-1	CASRTENCGYTF
18	TRBJ2-1	TRBV10-2	CASSPRAGGPSGYNEQFF
13	TRBJ2-3	TRBV2	CASQQEVTDTQYF
16	TRBJ2-1	TRBV3-1	CASSLWEGDRGGEQFF
16	TRBJ1-5	TRBV7-8	CASSFLSQGSNQPQHF
14	TRBJ2-7	TRBV19	CASSPPGQPYEQHF
17	TRBJ2-4	TRBV15	CATSRDLQGGAKNIQYF
15	TRBJ2-1	TRBV15	CATSRRSGSYNEQFF
17	TRBJ2-1	TRBV6-1	CASSQGLAGVSYNEQFF
17	TRBJ2-1	TRBV7-6	CASSLEAGVGLYNEQFF
16	TRBJ2-3	TRBV29-1	CSLRAPGQGLTDTQYF
14	TRBJ1-2	TRBV6-5	CASSYSPERGGYTF